The source of this TCR beta chain is a study of cytomegalovirus exposure and HLA in healthy donors. The study's findings and limits: As a later analysis showed, a missense DCLRE1C variant was linked to trimming of TCR beta V- and J-genes. Cytomegalovirus association was assigned to more than 150 TCR beta chains. There were several of the most significant clusters that appeared linked to common viral pathogens in a later analysis. Some public TCRs appeared in many individuals, while most sequences were rare.

Primers included in the PCR were 60 Vbeta and 13 Jbeta primers. Generated by immunoSEQ multiplex PCR, the TCRdb table keeps only in-frame clones and is missing some. The sample lists around 200,000 clones, approximately 80% occurring once. A remark on this clone: Its specificity is not known.

This CDR3 has 14 amino acids. V was cut by 1 base and J by 6 bases, with 11 bases left in between. Germline V lookup: CDR1 SGHNT, CDR2 YYREEE (reference sequence). The TCR comes from a woman in her fifties or sixties in good health and CMV-seronegative. The source material was PBMCs. This rearrangement joins TRBV5-4 to TRBJ2-1, with D possibly TRBD1 on 6 matching bases. The CDR3 bases are TGTGCCAGCAGCTTGCAGGGGATGTCCAATGAGCAGTTCTTC. Its translation is CASSLQGMSNEQFF.